The clone carrying this T cell receptor (beta chain) was counted ten times or more. The data are from a study of T-cell reconstitution after alpha-beta-depleted transplantation in children. The CDR3 consists of 14 residues. Germline V gene data show CDR1 as SGHTA and CDR2 as FQGTGA. V lost 2 bases and J lost 5, with 9 bases in between. For TCRbeta, the library was prepared with unique molecular identifiers. From the PCR reads, TCRdb called clonotypes with MiXCR, one entry per CDR3 protein. Of 70,000 to 95,000 distinct CDR3 sequences in the sample, about 12% were seen once. The rearrangement uses TRBV7-3 and TRBJ2-2; D is ambiguous. This TCR was sampled from a human donor who donated a stem cell graft to a child with inherited bone marrow failure. Here the sequenced sample was PBMCs from the stem cell graft donor, taken from the stem cell graft. The CDR3 reads CASSLLSETGELFF. The CDR3 DNA reads TGTGCCAGCAGCTTATTGAGTGAAACCGGGGAGCTGTTTTTT.